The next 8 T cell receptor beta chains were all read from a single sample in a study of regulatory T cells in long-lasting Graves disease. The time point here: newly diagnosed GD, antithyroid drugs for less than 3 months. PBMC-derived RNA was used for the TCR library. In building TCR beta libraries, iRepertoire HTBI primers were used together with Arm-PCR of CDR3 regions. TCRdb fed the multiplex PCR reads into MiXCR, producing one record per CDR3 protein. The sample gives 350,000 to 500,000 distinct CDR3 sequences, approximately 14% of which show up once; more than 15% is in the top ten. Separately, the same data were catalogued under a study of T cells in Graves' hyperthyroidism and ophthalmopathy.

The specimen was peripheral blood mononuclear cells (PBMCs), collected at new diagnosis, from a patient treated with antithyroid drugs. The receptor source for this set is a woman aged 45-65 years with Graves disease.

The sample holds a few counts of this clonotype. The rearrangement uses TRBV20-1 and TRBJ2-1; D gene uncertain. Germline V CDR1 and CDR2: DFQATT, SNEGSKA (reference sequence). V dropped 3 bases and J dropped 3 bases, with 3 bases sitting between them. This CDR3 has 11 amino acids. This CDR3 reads CSASNYNEQFF. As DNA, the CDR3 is TGCAGTGCTAGTAACTACAATGAGCAGTTCTTC.

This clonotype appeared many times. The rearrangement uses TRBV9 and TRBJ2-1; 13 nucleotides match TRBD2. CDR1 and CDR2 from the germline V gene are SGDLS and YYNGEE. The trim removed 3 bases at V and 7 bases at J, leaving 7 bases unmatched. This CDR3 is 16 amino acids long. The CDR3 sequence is CASSGPGLAGRNEQFF. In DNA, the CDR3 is TGTGCCAGCAGCGGGCCGGGACTAGCGGGAAGGAATGAGCAGTTCTTC.

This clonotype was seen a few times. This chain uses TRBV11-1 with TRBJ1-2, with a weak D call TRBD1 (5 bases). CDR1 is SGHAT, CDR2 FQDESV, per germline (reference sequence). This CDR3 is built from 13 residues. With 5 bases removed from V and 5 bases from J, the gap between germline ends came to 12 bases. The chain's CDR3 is CASSPVRDYGYTF. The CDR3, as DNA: TGTGCCAGCAGCCCTGTCAGGGATTATGGCTACACCTTC.

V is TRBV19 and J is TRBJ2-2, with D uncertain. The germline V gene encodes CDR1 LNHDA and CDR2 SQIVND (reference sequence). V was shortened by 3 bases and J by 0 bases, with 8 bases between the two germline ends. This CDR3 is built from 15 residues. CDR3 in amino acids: CASSIGWTNTGELFF. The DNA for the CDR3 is TGTGCCAGTAGTATCGGTTGGACGAACACCGGGGAGCTGTTTTTT.

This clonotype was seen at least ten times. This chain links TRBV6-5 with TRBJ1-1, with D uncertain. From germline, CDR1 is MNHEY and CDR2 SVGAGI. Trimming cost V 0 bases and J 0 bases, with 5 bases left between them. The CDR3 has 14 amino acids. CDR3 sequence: CASSYSDLNTEAFF. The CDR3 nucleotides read TGTGCCAGCAGTTACTCCGACTTGAACACTGAAGCTTTCTTT.

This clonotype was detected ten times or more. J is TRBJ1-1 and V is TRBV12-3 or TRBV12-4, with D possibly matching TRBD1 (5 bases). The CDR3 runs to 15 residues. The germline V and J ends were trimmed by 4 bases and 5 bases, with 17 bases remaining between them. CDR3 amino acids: CASSSPGGVWTEAFF. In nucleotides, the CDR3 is TGTGCCAGCAGTTCTCCGGGGGGGGTATGGACTGAAGCTTTCTTT.

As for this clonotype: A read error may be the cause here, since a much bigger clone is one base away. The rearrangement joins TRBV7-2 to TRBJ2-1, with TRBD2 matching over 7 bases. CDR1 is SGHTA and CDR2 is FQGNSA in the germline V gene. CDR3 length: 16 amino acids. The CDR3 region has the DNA TGTGCCAGCAGCTTAAGAGCGGGACTCTTTTCCAATGAGCAGCTCTTC. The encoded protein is CASSLRAGLFSNEQLF. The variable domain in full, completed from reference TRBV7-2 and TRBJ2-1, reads GAGVSQSPSNKVTEKGKDVELRCDPISGHTALYWYRQSLGQGLEFLIYFQGNSAPDKSGLPSDRFSAERTGGSVSTLTIQRTQQEDSAVYLCASSLRAGLFSNEQLFGPGTRLTVL.

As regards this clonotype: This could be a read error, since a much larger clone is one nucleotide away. CDR3 protein: CASSAQIRNTEAFF. CDR3 sequence (DNA): TGTGCCAGCAGCGCCCAAATCAGGAACACTGAAGCTTTCTTT. The V gene is TRBV3-1, the J gene TRBJ1-1; D is unresolved. V gave up 5 bases and J gave up 1 base, with 11 bases separating them. CDR1 is LGHDT, CDR2 YNNKEL, per germline (reference sequence). This CDR3 has 14 amino acids.